The following is a T cell receptor beta chain sequence with its context. The antigen remains undetermined. Germline CDR1 reads SGHTA; CDR2 reads FQGNSA. V trimming: 5 bases; J trimming: 5 bases; junction bases outside the gene matches: 5. The CDR3 spans 14 residues. The PCR was carried out with 60 Vbeta primers and 13 Jbeta primers. Sequenced by immunoSEQ multiplex PCR; TCRdb stores in-frame clones only, minus some. The sample carries fewer than 150,000 clones, over 70% recorded once. This record belongs to a study of cytomegalovirus exposure and HLA in healthy donors. Findings of the study overall: The authors confirmed in vitro that a few CMV-associated chains were specific for CMV antigens.

The receptor was isolated from a man aged 30 to 45 in good health and CMV-seronegative. The sample comprised PBMCs. The rearrangement uses TRBV7-2 and TRBJ2-4; TRBD1 matches 8 bases. The CDR3, as DNA: TGTGCCAGCAGCAAAAACAGGGGGGAAAACATTCAGTACTTC. It specifies CASSKNRGENIQYF.